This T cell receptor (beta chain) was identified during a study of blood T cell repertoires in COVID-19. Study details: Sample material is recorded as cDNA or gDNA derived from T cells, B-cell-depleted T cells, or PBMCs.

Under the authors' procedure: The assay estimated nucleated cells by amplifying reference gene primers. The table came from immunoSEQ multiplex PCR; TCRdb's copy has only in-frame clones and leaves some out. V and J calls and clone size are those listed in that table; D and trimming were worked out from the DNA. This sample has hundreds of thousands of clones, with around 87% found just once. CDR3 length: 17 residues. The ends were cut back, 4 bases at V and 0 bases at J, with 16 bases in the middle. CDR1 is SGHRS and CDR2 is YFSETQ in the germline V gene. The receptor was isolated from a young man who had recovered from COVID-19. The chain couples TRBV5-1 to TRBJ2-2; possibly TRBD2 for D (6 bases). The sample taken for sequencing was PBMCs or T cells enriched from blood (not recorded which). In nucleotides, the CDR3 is TGCGCCAGCAGCACGACGCTTCCGGGGGCGAACACCGGGGAGCTGTTTTTT. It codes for CASSTTLPGANTGELFF.